The clone carrying this T cell receptor (beta chain) occurred a few times. Its antigen is as yet unknown. This record comes from a study of vaccination and CD4 T cells after COVID-19. Sequencing of cultured CD4+ T cell DNA used the Oncomine TCR Beta short-read assay. TCRdb reanalysed the PCR reads using MiXCR and keeps one entry per CDR3 protein. This sample has about 20,000 distinct CDR3 sequences, with 55% to 70% found just once. As to treatment: approximately nine-day PBMC culture with coronavirus spike peptide pools or control peptides (ViraFEST assay). Half of the medium was exchanged for fresh IL-2 medium, first on day 3 and then on day 7. V dropped 0 bases and J dropped 5; count of bases not matched to a gene: 8. The CDR3 extends over 17 amino acids. CDR1 SGHTA and CDR2 FQGNSA come from the germline V gene.

The specimen comprised CD4+ T cells from blood, cultured in vitro, sampled after SARS-CoV-2 vaccination. The chain joins TRBV7-2 to TRBJ2-5; 11 nucleotides agree with TRBD2. The clonotype originates from a human donor who had recovered from COVID-19. The CDR3 DNA follows: TGTGCCAGCAGCTTAGCCGCGCTAGCGGGAGGAGGGGAGACCCAGTACTTC. This translates into CASSLAALAGGGETQYF. Looking up the rest from reference TRBV7-2 and TRBJ2-5 gives the full variable domain: GAGVSQSPSNKVTEKGKDVELRCDPISGHTALYWYRQSLGQGLEFLIYFQGNSAPDKSGLPSDRFSAERTGGSVSTLTIQRTQQEDSAVYLCASSLAALAGGGETQYFGPGTRLLVL.